These 23 T cell receptor beta chains came from one sample sequenced in a study of CD8 T cells in Susac syndrome. A quantity of about 0.45 to 1 ug RNA underwent reverse transcription using random hexamers. TCRdb called the immunoSEQ multiplex PCR reads again in MiXCR, with one record for every CDR3 protein. The table has 200,000 to 250,000 distinct CDR3 sequences, roughly 92% seen once. The sample taken for sequencing was CD8+ T cells from PBMCs. The receptors shown here come from a human donor with multiple sclerosis.

The chain links TRBV7-9 to TRBJ2-7; no clear D gene. This CDR3 has 11 amino acids. The germline CDR1 and CDR2 sequences are SEHNR and FQNEAQ (reference sequence). V was pared by 8 bases and J by 2 bases, with 7 bases between. Here the CDR3 DNA reads TGTGCCAGCGGATTTACCTACGAGCAGTACTTC. Translated: CASGFTYEQYF.

The V call is TRBV20-1, the J call TRBJ2-7; no definite D call. The CDR3 runs 12 residues. Per the germline V gene, CDR1 is DFQATT and CDR2 is SNEGSKA (reference sequence). V gave up 3 bases and J gave up 2 bases, with 8 bases separating them. The CDR3 DNA reads TGCAGTGCTAGGAATCCAGCCTACGAGCAGTACTTC. This codes for CSARNPAYEQYF.

The rearrangement uses TRBV4-3 and TRBJ2-1; 7 nucleotides match TRBD2. V gave up 0 bases and J gave up 5 bases; unmatched junction bases: 7. Germline V CDR1 and CDR2: LGHNA, YSLEER. The CDR3 is 16 residues long. The CDR3 reads CASSQDLLGGDNEQFF. CDR3 in DNA: TGCGCCAGCAGCCAAGATCTTTTGGGGGGGGACAATGAGCAGTTCTTC.

The chain carries TRBV4-1 and TRBJ2-2; D uncertain. The germline CDR1 and CDR2 sequences are MGHRA and YSYEKL. There are 17 residues in the CDR3. V was pared by 0 bases and J by 4 bases, with 15 bases between. DNA of the CDR3: TGCGCCAGCAGCCAAGATCGTGGCCTGGCATCCACCGGGGAGCTGTTTTTT. Its protein is CASSQDRGLASTGELFF.

The chain recombines TRBV12-3 or TRBV12-4 with TRBJ2-3; 8 nucleotides match TRBD2. This CDR3 is built from 14 residues. V shed 8 bases, J shed 5 bases, and the junction held 9 bases outside the gene matches. The CDR3 DNA follows: TGTGCCAGCCTGACGGGGGGGGCAGTAGATACGCAGTATTTT. Translated: CASLTGGAVDTQYF.

The genes are TRBV7-8 and TRBJ1-2, with no clear D. Trimming left V 2 bases short and J 0 bases short, with 10 bases between. The CDR3 is 15 residues long. Germline loops: CDR1 SGHVS, CDR2 FQNEAQ. This CDR3 reads CASSLNGDPNYGYTF. CDR3 sequence (DNA): TGTGCCAGCAGCTTAAACGGAGATCCTAACTATGGCTACACCTTC.

This chain connects TRBV14 to TRBJ1-6; 8 bases match TRBD1. Germline V gene lookup returns CDR1 SGHDN and CDR2 FVKESK. This CDR3 region has 14 residues. The V segment lost 4 bases and the J segment 9 bases; nucleotides outside the gene matches: 5. The CDR3 protein is CASSLTGGVSPLHF. CDR3 nucleotide sequence: TGTGCCAGCAGCCTTACAGGGGGGGTTTCACCCCTCCACTTT.

The CDR3 loop is CASSLGGAAYNSPLHF. The CDR3 DNA reads TGTGCCAGCAGTTTAGGGGGGGCAGCGTATAATTCACCCCTCCACTTT. The chain joins TRBV12-3 or TRBV12-4 to TRBJ1-6; possibly TRBD1 for D (6 bases). This CDR3 contains 16 residues. Trimming shortened V by 1 base and J by 4 bases, and 11 bases separated the two germline ends.

CDR3 in DNA: TGTGCCAGCAGTCCCCTCCACACAAGCGGGGGGCCGCAGGACGAGCAGTACTTC. Translation gives CASSPLHTSGGPQDEQYF. V and J are TRBV28 and TRBJ2-7; TRBD2 agrees at 9 bases. CDR1 MDHEN and CDR2 SYDVKM come from the germline V gene. The CDR3 extends over 18 amino acids. V was pared by 5 bases and J by 5 bases, with 19 bases of the junction left unmatched.

V usage is TRBV15 and J usage is TRBJ2-5, with D possibly TRBD1 on 6 matching bases. The CDR3 is 14 residues long. Germline V gene sequence: CDR1 LNHNV, CDR2 YYDKDF (reference sequence). Trimming shortened V by 0 bases and J by 5 bases, and 10 bases separated the two germline ends. In nucleotides, the CDR3 is TGTGCCACCAGCAGAGATGGGGACATCGAGACCCAGTACTTC. Translated, it gives CATSRDGDIETQYF.

The chain is built from TRBV6-5 and TRBJ2-7, with D tentatively TRBD2 (5 bases). Trimming removed 0 bases from V and 7 bases from J, with 13 bases in between. This CDR3 has 14 residues. Germline CDR1 MNHEY, CDR2 SVGAGI. CDR3 nucleotide sequence: TGTGCCAGCAGTTACTCGTTTAGGACTGAAGAGCAGTACTTC. Translated, it gives CASSYSFRTEEQYF.

DNA of the CDR3: TGCGCCAGCGGCGGGCTCACAGGCGAGCAGTACTTC. Protein product: CASGGLTGEQYF. The rearrangement links TRBV5-1 to TRBJ2-7; perhaps D is TRBD1 or TRBD2 (5 bases each). The germline gives CDR1 SGHRS, CDR2 YFSETQ. V dropped 7 bases and J dropped 6 bases, with 14 bases sitting between them. This CDR3 has 12 amino acids.

V usage is TRBV29-1 and J usage is TRBJ2-1; either TRBD1 or TRBD2 may fit D (11 bases each). V lost 1 base to trimming and J lost 4 bases, with 29 bases between them. CDR3 length: 20 residues. Germline loops: CDR1 SQVTM, CDR2 ANQGSEA. CDR3 DNA: TGCAGCGTTGAAGCCCCTGGGGACAGGGGGGGACTAGCGGCTTACAATGAGCAGTTCTTC. The encoded protein is CSVEAPGDRGGLAAYNEQFF.

This chain connects TRBV7-2 to TRBJ2-5; D possibly uses TRBD1 or TRBD2 (6 bases each). The CDR3 extends over 13 amino acids. V was pared by 4 bases and J by 7 bases, with 13 bases between. Germline values: CDR1 SGHTA, CDR2 FQGNSA. Written as DNA, the CDR3 is TGTGCCAGCAGCTCTGGGGGGCACGGGACCCAGTACTTC. This codes for CASSSGGHGTQYF. Variable domain in full (rest from reference TRBV7-2 and TRBJ2-5): GAGVSQSPSNKVTEKGKDVELRCDPISGHTALYWYRQSLGQGLEFLIYFQGNSAPDKSGLPSDRFSAERTGGSVSTLTIQRTQQEDSAVYLCASSSGGHGTQYFGPGTRLLVL.

This clonotype was observed once. This chain connects TRBV7-9 to TRBJ2-7; D may be TRBD2 (6 bases). The CDR3 is 15 amino acids. Germline CDR1 SEHNR, CDR2 FQNEAQ (reference sequence). V was trimmed by 3 bases and J by 5 bases, leaving 17 bases between them. The DNA for the CDR3 is TGTGCCAGCAGCTTTGAACCCGGGGGTGTCCACGAGCAGTACTTC. Translation: CASSFEPGGVHEQYF.

As DNA, the CDR3 is TGTGCCAGCAGTTTACTACGGGAGGGGTCCCAGTACTTC. Translation gives CASSLLREGSQYF. This chain connects TRBV12-3 or TRBV12-4 to TRBJ2-5, with 8 positions matching TRBD2. The CDR3 runs to 13 residues. Losses at the gene ends were 2 bases for V and 9 bases for J; bases not matched to a gene: 5.

A single count supports this clonotype. The V call is TRBV5-6, the J call TRBJ2-1; either TRBD1 or TRBD2 may fit D (5 bases each). The length of the CDR3 is 16 residues. Germline V lookup: CDR1 SGHDT, CDR2 YYEEEE. V dropped 3 bases and J dropped 2 bases, with 15 bases sitting between them. The CDR3 DNA reads TGTGCCAGCAGCTCGGGACCCCAGACAGCCTACAATGAGCAGTTCTTC. As protein: CASSSGPQTAYNEQFF.

V usage is TRBV25-1 and J usage is TRBJ2-5; 9 positions match TRBD1. This CDR3 comprises 15 residues. The V segment lost 8 bases and the J segment 2 bases; nucleotides outside the gene matches: 9. Germline values: CDR1 MGHDK, CDR2 SYGVNS. The CDR3 region has the DNA TGTGCCAGCCGTTGGACGGGACAGGGACAAGAGACCCAGTACTTC. Translation: CASRWTGQGQETQYF.

The chain uses TRBV27 and TRBJ2-1; tentative D call: TRBD1 (6 bases). Trimming pared 5 bases from V and 6 bases from J, leaving 8 bases between. There are 12 residues in the CDR3. CDR1 MNHEY and CDR2 SMNVEV come from the germline V gene (reference sequence). CDR3 protein: CASSQQGNEQFF. CDR3 bases: TGTGCCAGCAGTCAACAGGGCAATGAGCAGTTCTTC.

The chain combines TRBV6-4 with TRBJ2-7, with 7 bases matching TRBD2. The germline CDR1 and CDR2 sequences are MRHNA and SNTAGT. V shed 3 bases and J 5 bases; nucleotides not matched to a gene: 4. This CDR3 is 13 amino acids long. The CDR3 DNA follows: TGTGCCAGCAGTGAGGCCCGGGGGGACGAGCAGTACTTC. Encoded protein: CASSEARGDEQYF.

This chain links TRBV12-3 or TRBV12-4 with TRBJ1-1; no clear D. V lost 3 bases and J lost 5, with 7 bases in between. The CDR3 totals 12 residues. The chain's CDR3 is CASSLMSTEAFF. The CDR3 DNA sequence: TGTGCCAGCAGTTTGATGTCTACTGAAGCTTTCTTT.

The chain has TRBV25-1 and TRBJ2-3; the match to TRBD1 covers 11 bases. Losses at the gene ends were 3 bases for V and 2 bases for J; bases not matched to a gene: 7. CDR3 length equals 17 residues. Germline V CDR1 and CDR2: MGHDK, SYGVNS. CDR3 in DNA: TGTGCCAGCAGTGAGGTCGGACAGGGGGCCAACACAGATACGCAGTATTTT. It specifies CASSEVGQGANTDTQYF.

The CDR3 sequence: CASSSSRAMAYEQYF. DNA of the CDR3: TGTGCCAGCAGCTCCTCTCGGGCAATGGCTTACGAGCAGTACTTC. This chain joins TRBV6-5 and TRBJ2-7; D not resolved. This CDR3 has 15 residues. The germline gives CDR1 MNHEY, CDR2 SVGAGI. V gave up 6 bases and J gave up 4 bases, with 19 bases separating them.